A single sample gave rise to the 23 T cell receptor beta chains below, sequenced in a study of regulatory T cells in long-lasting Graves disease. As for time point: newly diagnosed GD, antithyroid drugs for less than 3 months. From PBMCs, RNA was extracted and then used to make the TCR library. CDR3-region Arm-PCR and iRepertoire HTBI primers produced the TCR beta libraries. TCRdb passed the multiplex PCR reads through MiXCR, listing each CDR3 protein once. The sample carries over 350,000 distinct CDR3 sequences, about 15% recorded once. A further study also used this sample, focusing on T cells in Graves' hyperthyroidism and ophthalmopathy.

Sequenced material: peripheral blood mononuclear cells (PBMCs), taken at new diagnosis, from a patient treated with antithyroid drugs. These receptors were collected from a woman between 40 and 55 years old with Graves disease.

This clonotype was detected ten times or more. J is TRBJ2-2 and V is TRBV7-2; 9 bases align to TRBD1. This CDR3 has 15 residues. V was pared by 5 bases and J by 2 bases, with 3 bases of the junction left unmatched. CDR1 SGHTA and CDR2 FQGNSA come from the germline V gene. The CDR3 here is CASSPQGANTGELFF. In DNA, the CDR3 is TGTGCCAGCAGCCCACAGGGGGCAAACACCGGGGAGCTGTTTTTT.

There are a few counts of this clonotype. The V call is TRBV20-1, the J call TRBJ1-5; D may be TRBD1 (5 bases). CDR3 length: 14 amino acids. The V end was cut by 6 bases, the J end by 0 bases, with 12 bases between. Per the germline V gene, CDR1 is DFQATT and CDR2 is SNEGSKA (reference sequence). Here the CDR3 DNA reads TGCAGTGCGGCCAGGGCTTATAGCAATCAGCCCCAGCATTTT. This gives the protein CSAARAYSNQPQHF.

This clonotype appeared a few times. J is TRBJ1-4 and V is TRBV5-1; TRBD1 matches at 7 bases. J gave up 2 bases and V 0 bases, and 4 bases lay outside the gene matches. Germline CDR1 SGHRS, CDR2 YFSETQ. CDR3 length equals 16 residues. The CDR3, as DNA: TGCGCCAGCAGCTTGGGCCCACAGGGGACTAATGAAAAACTGTTTTTT. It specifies CASSLGPQGTNEKLFF.

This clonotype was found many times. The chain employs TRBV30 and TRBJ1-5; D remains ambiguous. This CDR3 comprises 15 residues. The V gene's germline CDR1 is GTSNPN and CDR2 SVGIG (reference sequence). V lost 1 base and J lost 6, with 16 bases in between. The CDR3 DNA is TGTGCCTGGAGTGACGGATTATCCAATAGTCAGCCCCAGCATTTT. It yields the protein CAWSDGLSNSQPQHF.

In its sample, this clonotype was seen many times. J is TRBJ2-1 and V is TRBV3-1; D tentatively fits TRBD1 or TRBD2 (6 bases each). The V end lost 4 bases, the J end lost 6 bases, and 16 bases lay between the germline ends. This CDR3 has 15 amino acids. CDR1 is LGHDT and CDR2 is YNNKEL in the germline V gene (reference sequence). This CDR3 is CASSPVRGGGNEQFF. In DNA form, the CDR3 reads TGTGCCAGCAGCCCTGTGCGCGGAGGGGGCAATGAGCAGTTCTTC.

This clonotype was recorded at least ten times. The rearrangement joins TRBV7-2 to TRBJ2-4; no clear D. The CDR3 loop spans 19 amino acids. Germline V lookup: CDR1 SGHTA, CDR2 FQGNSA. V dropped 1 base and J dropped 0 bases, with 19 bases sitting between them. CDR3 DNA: TGTGCCAGCAGCTTAGGGGTTTTGGGTCGGCTGCTAGCCAAAAACATTCAGTACTTC. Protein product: CASSLGVLGRLLAKNIQYF.

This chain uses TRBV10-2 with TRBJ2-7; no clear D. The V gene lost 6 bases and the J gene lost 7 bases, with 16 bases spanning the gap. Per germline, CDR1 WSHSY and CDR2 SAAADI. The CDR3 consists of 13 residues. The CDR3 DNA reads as TGCGCCAGCAGCCGGGCCCTCTTAGGGGAGCAGTACTTC. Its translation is CASSRALLGEQYF.

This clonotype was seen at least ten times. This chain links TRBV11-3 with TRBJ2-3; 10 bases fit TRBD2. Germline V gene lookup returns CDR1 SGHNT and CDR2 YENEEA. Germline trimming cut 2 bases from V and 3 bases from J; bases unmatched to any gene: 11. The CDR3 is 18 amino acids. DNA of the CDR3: TGTGCCAGCAGCTTATTGGCTAGCGGGAGAAAAAGTACAGATACGCAGTATTTT. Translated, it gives CASSLLASGRKSTDTQYF.

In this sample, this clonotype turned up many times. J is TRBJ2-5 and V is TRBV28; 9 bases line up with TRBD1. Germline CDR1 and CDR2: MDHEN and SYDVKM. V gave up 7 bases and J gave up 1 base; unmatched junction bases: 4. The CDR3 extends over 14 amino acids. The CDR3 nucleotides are TGTGCCAGCAACCGGGACAGGGCCCAAGAGACCCAGTACTTC. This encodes CASNRDRAQETQYF.

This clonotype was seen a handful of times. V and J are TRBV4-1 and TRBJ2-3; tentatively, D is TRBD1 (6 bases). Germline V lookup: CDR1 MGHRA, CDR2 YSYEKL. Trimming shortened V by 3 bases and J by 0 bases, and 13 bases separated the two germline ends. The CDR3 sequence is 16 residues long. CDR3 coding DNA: TGCGCCAGCAGCCATGAAAGGACAGTGAGCACAGATACGCAGTATTTT. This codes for CASSHERTVSTDTQYF.

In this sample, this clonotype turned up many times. CDR3 in DNA: TGTGCCAGCAGCTTGTGGGCAGGGGAGAACACTGAAGCTTTCTTT. Protein product: CASSLWAGENTEAFF. The chain uses TRBV5-6 and TRBJ1-1; weak D call: TRBD1 (6 bases). Trimming shortened V by 1 base and J by 1 base, and 11 bases separated the two germline ends. Germline lookup yields CDR1 SGHDT and CDR2 YYEEEE. CDR3 length: 15 amino acids. Combining the CDR3 with reference TRBV5-6 and TRBJ1-1 gives the whole variable domain DAGVTQSPTHLIKTRGQQVTLRCSPKSGHDTVSWYQQALGQGPQFIFQYYEEEERQRGNFPDRFSGHQFPNYSSELNVNALLLGDSALYLCASSLWAGENTEAFFGQGTRLTVV.

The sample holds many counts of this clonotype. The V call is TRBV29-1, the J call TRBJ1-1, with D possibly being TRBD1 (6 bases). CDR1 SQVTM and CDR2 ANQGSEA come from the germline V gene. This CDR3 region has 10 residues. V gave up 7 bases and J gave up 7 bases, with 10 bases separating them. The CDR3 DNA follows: TGCAGCGCTGGGACATATGAAGCTTTCTTT. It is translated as CSAGTYEAFF. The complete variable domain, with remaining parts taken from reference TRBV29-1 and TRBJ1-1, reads SAVISQKPSRDICQRGTSLTIQCQVDSQVTMMFWYRQQPGQSLTLIATANQGSEATYESGFVIDKFPISRPNLTFSTLTVSNMSPEDSSIYLCSAGTYEAFFGQGTRLTVV.

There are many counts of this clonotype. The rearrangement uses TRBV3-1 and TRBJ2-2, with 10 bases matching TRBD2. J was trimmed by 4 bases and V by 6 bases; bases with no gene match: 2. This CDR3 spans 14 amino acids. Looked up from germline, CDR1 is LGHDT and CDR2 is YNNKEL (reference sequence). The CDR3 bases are TGTGCCAGCAGAGCGGGAGGGGGCACCGGGGAGCTGTTTTTT. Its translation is CASRAGGGTGELFF.

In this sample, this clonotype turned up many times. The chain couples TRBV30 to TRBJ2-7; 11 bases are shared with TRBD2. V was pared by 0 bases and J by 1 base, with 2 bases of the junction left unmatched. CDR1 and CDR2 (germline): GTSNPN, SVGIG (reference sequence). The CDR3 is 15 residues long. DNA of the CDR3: TGTGCCTGGAGTGTACGACTAGCGGGATCCTACGAGCAGTACTTC. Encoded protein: CAWSVRLAGSYEQYF.

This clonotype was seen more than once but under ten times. CDR3 sequence reads: CASPPPPGLDNEQFF. The CDR3 DNA sequence: TGTGCCAGCCCTCCCCCACCGGGACTAGACAATGAGCAGTTCTTC. The J gene is TRBJ2-1, the V gene TRBV6-1, with 8 bases identical to TRBD2. This CDR3 has 15 amino acids. V lost 8 bases and J lost 5; bases outside the gene matches: 11. In germline, CDR1 is MNHNS, CDR2 SASEGT.

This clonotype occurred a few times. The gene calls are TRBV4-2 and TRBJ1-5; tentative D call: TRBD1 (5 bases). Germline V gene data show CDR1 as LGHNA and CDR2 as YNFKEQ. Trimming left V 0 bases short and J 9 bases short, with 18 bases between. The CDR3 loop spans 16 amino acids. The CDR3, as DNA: TGTGCCAGCAGCCAAGATCAGTCAGGGTCAGTCTCGCCCCAGCATTTT. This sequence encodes CASSQDQSGSVSPQHF.

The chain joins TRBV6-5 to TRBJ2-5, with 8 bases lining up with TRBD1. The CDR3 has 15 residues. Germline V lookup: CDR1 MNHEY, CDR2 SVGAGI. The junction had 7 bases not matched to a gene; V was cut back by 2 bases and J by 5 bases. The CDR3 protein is CASSYGYRGSETQYF. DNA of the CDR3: TGTGCCAGCAGTTACGGGTACAGGGGGTCGGAGACCCAGTACTTC.

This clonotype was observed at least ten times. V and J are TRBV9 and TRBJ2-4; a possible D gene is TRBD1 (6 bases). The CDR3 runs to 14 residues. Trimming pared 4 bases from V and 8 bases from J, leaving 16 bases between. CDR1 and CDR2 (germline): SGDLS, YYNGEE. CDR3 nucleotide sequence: TGTGCCAGCAGCCCTCCCGGCAGGGGCGACATTCAGTACTTC. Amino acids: CASSPPGRGDIQYF.

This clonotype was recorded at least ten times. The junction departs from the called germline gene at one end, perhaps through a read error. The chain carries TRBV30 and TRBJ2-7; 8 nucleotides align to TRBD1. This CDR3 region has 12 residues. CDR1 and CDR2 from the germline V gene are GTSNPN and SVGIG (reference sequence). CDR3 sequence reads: CAWSVQMGQALF. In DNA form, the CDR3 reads TGTGCCTGGAGTGTACAGATGGGACAGGCCCTCTTC.

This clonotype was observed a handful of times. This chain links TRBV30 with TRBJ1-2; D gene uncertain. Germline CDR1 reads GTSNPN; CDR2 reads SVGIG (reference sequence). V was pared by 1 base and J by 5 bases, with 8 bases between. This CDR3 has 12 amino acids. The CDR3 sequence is CAWSERFYGYTF. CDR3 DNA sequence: TGTGCCTGGAGTGAGAGGTTTTATGGCTACACCTTC.

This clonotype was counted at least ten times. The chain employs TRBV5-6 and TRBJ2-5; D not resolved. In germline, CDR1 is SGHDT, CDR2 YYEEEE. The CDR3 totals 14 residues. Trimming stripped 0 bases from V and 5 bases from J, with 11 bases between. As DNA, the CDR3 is TGTGCCAGCAGCTTGGGGGGTCCCGGGGAGACCCAGTACTTC. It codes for CASSLGGPGETQYF.

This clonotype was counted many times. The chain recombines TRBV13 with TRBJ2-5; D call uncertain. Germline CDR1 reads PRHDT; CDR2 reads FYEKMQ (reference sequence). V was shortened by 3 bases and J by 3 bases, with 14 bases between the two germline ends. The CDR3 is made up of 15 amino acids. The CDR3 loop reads CASSFSGQLEETQYF. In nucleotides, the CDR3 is TGTGCCAGCAGCTTTAGTGGGCAGTTAGAAGAGACCCAGTACTTC. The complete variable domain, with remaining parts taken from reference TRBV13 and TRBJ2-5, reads AAGVIQSPRHLIKEKRETATLKCYPIPRHDTVYWYQQGPGQDPQFLISFYEKMQSDKGSIPDRFSAQQFSDYHSELNMSSLELGDSALYFCASSFSGQLEETQYFGPGTRLLVL.

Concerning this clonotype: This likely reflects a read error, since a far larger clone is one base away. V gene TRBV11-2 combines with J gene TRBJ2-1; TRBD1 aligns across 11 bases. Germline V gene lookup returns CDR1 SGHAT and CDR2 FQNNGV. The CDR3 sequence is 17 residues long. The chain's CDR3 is CVSSGAPGTGGYNEQFF. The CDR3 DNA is TGTGTCAGCAGCGGTGCCCCAGGGACAGGGGGATATAATGAGCAGTTCTTC. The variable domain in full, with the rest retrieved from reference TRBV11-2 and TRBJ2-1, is EAGVAQSPRYKIIEKRQSVAFWCNPISGHATLYWYQQILGQGPKLLIQFQNNGVVDDSQLPKDRFSAERLKGVDSTLKIQPAKLEDSAVYLCVSSGAPGTGGYNEQFFGPGTRLTVL.